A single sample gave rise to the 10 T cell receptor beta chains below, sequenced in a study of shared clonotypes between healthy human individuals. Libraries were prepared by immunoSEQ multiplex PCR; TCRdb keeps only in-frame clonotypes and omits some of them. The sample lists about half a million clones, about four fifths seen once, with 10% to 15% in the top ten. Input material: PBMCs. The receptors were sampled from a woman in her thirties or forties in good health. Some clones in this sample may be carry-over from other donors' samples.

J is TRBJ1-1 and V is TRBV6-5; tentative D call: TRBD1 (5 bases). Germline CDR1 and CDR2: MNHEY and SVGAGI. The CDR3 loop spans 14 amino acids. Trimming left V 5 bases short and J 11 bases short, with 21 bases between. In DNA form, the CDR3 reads TGTGCCAGCAGTAGACCGGGACTTTCAGAAGCGGCTTTCTTT. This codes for CASSRPGLSEAAFF.

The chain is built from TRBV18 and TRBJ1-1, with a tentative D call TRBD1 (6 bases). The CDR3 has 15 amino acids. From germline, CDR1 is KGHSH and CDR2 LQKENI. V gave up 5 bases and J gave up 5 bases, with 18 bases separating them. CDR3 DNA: TGTGCCAGCTCAGCATTGGGACAAGAATCGACTGAAGCTTTCTTT. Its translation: CASSALGQESTEAFF.

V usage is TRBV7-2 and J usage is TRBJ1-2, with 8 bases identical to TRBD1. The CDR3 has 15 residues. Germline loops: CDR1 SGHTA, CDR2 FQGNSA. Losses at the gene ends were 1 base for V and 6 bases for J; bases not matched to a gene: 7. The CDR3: CASSLDLATGDGYTF. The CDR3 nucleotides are TGTGCCAGCAGCTTAGATCTTGCGACAGGGGATGGCTACACCTTC.

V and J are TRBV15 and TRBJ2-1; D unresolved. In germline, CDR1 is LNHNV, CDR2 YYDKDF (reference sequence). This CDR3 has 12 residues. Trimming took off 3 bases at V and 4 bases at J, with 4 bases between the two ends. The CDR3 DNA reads TGTGCCACCAGCAGGCCATACAATGAGCAGTTCTTC. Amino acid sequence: CATSRPYNEQFF.

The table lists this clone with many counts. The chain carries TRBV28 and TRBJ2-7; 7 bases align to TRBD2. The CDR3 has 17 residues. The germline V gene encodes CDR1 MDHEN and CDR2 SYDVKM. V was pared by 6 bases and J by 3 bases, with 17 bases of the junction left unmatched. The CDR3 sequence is CASSQRGLLTRVYEQYF. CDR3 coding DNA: TGTGCCAGCAGCCAACGGGGACTACTCACGAGGGTCTACGAGCAGTACTTC.

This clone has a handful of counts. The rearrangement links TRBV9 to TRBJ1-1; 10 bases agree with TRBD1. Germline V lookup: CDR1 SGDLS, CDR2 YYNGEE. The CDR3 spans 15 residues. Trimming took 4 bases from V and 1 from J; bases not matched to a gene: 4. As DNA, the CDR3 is TGTGCCAGCAGCATGGGACAGGGGAGGAACACTGAAGCTTTCTTT. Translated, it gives CASSMGQGRNTEAFF.

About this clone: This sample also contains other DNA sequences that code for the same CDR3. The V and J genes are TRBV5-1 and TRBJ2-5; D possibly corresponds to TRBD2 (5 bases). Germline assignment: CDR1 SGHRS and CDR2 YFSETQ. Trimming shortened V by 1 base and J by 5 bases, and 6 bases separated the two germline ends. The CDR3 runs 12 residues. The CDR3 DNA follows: TGCGCCAGCAGCTTGTCGGGGGAGACCCAGTACTTC. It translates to CASSLSGETQYF.

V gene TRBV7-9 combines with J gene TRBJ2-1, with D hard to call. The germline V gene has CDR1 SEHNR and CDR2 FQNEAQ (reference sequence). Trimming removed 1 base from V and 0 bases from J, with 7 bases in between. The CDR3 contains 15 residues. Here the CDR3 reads CASSLGQNSYNEQFF. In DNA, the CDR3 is TGTGCCAGCAGCTTAGGGCAGAACTCCTACAATGAGCAGTTCTTC.

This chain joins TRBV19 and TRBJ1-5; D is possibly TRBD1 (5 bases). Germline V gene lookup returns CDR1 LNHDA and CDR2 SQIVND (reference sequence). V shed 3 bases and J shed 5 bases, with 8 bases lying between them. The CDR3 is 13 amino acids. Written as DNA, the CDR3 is TGTGCCAGTAGTATCCGCAGGGATCAGCCCCAGCATTTT. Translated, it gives CASSIRRDQPQHF.

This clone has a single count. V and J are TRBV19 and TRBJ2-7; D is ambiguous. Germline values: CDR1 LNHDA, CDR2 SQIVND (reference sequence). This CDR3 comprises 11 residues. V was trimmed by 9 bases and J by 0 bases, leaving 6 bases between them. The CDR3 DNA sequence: TGTGCCAGCGGCGACTCCTACGAGCAGTACTTC. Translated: CASGDSYEQYF.